A selection of T cell receptor beta chains follows, all from one sample in a study of molecular identifiers for immune sequencing clone quantification. TCRdb analysed the PCR reads with MiXCR anew, one entry per CDR3 protein. The table includes over 600,000 distinct CDR3 sequences, 15% to 20% detected once. Sequences were obtained from naive CD8+ T cells from blood, with Jurkat cell RNA spiked in. The receptors come from a human donor in good health. Some libraries in this study had Jurkat cell RNA spiked in. CDR3s include the opening cysteine and the closing phenylalanine or tryptophan. Each record gives: J gene, clone size, D gene, V gene, CDR3 protein, CDR3 DNA. A D gene is named only where the DNA matches it firmly. Expanded clones are given a class, and other clones once, few, many or no size at all.

TRBJ1-5 many - TRBV4-1 CASSQDLLGYGPSNQPQHF TGCGCCAGCAGCCAAGATCTGCTCGGCTACGGTCCGAGCAATCAGCCCCAGCATTTT
TRBJ2-3 many - TRBV7-9 CASSRQASTDTQYF TGTGCCAGCAGCAGACAGGCCAGCACAGATACGCAGTATTTT
TRBJ2-3 many - TRBV2 CASSAAPASRSTDTQYF TGTGCCAGCAGTGCCGCTCCGGCTAGCCGAAGCACAGATACGCAGTATTTT
TRBJ2-7 many TRBD2 TRBV6-2/TRBV6-3 CASSLSGGSPYEQYF TGTGCCAGCAGTTTAAGCGGGGGGAGCCCCTACGAGCAGTACTTC
TRBJ1-6 few - TRBV25-1 CASSVPTSDPSNSPLHF TGTGCCAGCAGCGTCCCTACATCGGACCCCTCTAATTCACCCCTCCACTTT
TRBJ2-7 many TRBD2 TRBV13 CASSFSTSGLVEQYF TGTGCCAGCAGCTTCAGTACTAGCGGATTGGTCGAGCAGTACTTC
TRBJ2-3 many - TRBV4-1 CASSQSLLTDTQYF TGCGCCAGCAGCCAAAGTCTTCTCACAGATACGCAGTATTTT
TRBJ2-2 - TRBD1 TRBV7-9 CASSLAVTGFTGELVF TGTGCCAGCAGCTTAGCGGTGACAGGGTTCACCGGGGAGCTGGTTTTT
TRBJ2-1 - TRBD2 TRBV7-6 CASSFLAGSYNERFF TGTGCCAGCAGCTTCCTAGCGGGTTCCTACAATGAGCGGTTCTTC
TRBJ1-1 many - TRBV6-6 CATTRVGADTEAFF TGTGCCACAACCCGAGTGGGGGCGGATACTGAAGCTTTCTTT
TRBJ2-5 many - TRBV7-3 CASSLGYGLEYQETQYF TGTGCCAGCAGCTTAGGCTACGGGTTGGAGTACCAAGAGACCCAGTACTTC
TRBJ2-5 few - TRBV20-1 CSARAYGFQETQYF TGCAGTGCTAGAGCTTATGGGTTCCAAGAGACCCAGTACTTC
TRBJ1-1 few - TRBV12-3/TRBV12-4 CATRGGRAFF TGTGCCACCCGGGGAGGTCGGGCTTTCTTT
TRBJ2-7 many TRBD1 TRBV4-3 CASSQDVRGYEQYF TGCGCCAGCAGCCAAGATGTCAGGGGGTACGAGCAGTACTTC
TRBJ1-5 - - TRBV15 CATSRGQNSDQPQHF TGTGCCACCAGCAGAGGACAAAATAGCGATCAGCCCCAGCATTTT
TRBJ1-1 - TRBD1 TRBV12-3/TRBV12-4 CASRIQGTTEAFF TGTGCCAGCAGGATACAGGGGACCACTGAAGCTTTCTTT
TRBJ2-3 - TRBD1 TRBV9 CASSLDAGTEQYF TGTGCCAGTAGCTTAGATGCTGGGACAGAGCAGTATTTT
TRBJ1-4 - - TRBV5-4 CASWDGAEEKLFF TGTGCCAGCTGGGATGGGGCTGAAGAAAAACTGTTTTTT
TRBJ2-2 many TRBD2 TRBV29-1 CSVEYGLAGVGTGELFF TGCAGCGTTGAGTATGGACTAGCGGGAGTGGGCACCGGGGAGCTGTTTTTT
TRBJ1-4 few TRBD1 TRBV12-3/TRBV12-4 CASSSHPTGGGEKLFF TGTGCCAGCAGTTCGCACCCGACAGGGGGTGGTGAAAAACTGTTTTTT
TRBJ2-7 many - TRBV5-1 CASSTGFNPPTYEQYF TGCGCCAGCAGCACAGGATTTAATCCCCCCACCTACGAGCAGTACTTC
TRBJ2-3 many TRBD2 TRBV12-3/TRBV12-4 CASSLAGLASDTQYF TGTGCCAGCAGTTTAGCGGGACTAGCCTCAGATACGCAGTATTTT
TRBJ2-7 many - TRBV20-1 CSARDFVGDRPYEQYF TGCAGTGCTAGAGATTTTGTTGGGGACCGTCCCTACGAGCAGTACTTC
TRBJ2-3 many - TRBV19 CASTAPSTDTQYF TGTGCCAGTACGGCCCCTAGCACAGATACGCAGTATTTT
TRBJ2-7 - - TRBV5-3 CASSPGFVEQYF TGTGCCAGCAGCCCGGGGTTTGTCGAGCAGTACTTC
TRBJ2-5 many - TRBV13 CASSQFAGAETQYF TGTGCCAGCAGCCAATTCGCAGGGGCAGAGACCCAGTACTTC
TRBJ2-1 many - TRBV30 CAWSISSSYNEQFF TGTGCCTGGAGCATCTCCAGCTCCTACAATGAGCAGTTCTTC
TRBJ2-1 - - TRBV12-3/TRBV12-4 CASSFSRQLVLDEQFF TGTGCCAGCAGTTTTTCCCGTCAGCTCGTTTTGGATGAGCAGTTCTTC
TRBJ2-5 - - TRBV9 CASSVGQGQTQYF TGTGCCAGCAGCGTAGGGCAGGGTCAGACCCAGTACTTC
TRBJ1-1 many - TRBV13 CASSLALGRPEAFF TGTGCCAGCAGCTTAGCCCTCGGACGGCCTGAAGCTTTCTTT
TRBJ1-1 - - TRBV27 CASSLYGGLNTEAFF TGTGCCAGCAGTTTATATGGGGGCCTGAACACTGAAGCTTTCTTT
TRBJ2-1 many TRBD1 TRBV7-9 CACEGAEQFF TGTGCCTGTGAGGGGGCTGAGCAGTTCTTC
TRBJ2-7 few TRBD2 TRBV19 CASRGLAESYEQYF TGTGCCAGTAGAGGACTAGCGGAGTCCTACGAGCAGTACTTC
TRBJ2-6 many - TRBV6-5 CASRPMPNTGANVLTF TGTGCCAGCAGGCCTATGCCGAATACTGGGGCCAACGTCCTGACTTTC
TRBJ2-1 few - TRBV12-3/TRBV12-4 CASSYPPSYNEQFF TGTGCCAGCAGTTATCCACCATCCTACAATGAGCAGTTCTTC
TRBJ2-3 - - TRBV30 CAWSVQKHRTTDTQYF TGTGCCTGGAGTGTACAAAAACACCGAACCACAGATACGCAGTATTTT
TRBJ2-7 many TRBD1 TRBV4-3 CASSQEQGYEQYF TGCGCCAGCAGCCAAGAACAGGGGTACGAGCAGTACTTC
TRBJ2-7 few TRBD1 TRBV19 CASSGQGWGYEQYF TGTGCCAGTAGTGGACAGGGATGGGGCTACGAGCAGTACTTC
TRBJ2-7 many TRBD1 TRBV7-9 CASSLASGTDYEQYF TGTGCCAGCAGCTTAGCATCCGGGACAGACTACGAGCAGTACTTC
TRBJ1-2 few - TRBV27 CASSLIFGRGYGYTF TGTGCCAGCAGTTTAATATTTGGCAGGGGCTATGGCTACACCTTC
TRBJ2-5 many TRBD2 TRBV5-8 CASSYGLAGIQETQYF TGTGCCAGCAGCTACGGACTAGCGGGGATCCAAGAGACCCAGTACTTC
TRBJ2-1 many TRBD1 TRBV4-1 CASSPPDRVSKQFF TGCGCCAGCAGCCCTCCTGACAGGGTTTCTAAGCAGTTCTTC
TRBJ2-2 many - TRBV12-3/TRBV12-4 CASIPGLYNTGELFF TGTGCCAGCATTCCGGGACTTTATAACACCGGGGAGCTGTTTTTT
TRBJ2-7 many TRBD1 TRBV13 CASSADRGHEQYF TGTGCCAGCAGCGCGGACAGGGGGCACGAGCAGTACTTC
TRBJ2-3 few TRBD2 TRBV9 CASTFGGSSTDTQYF TGTGCCAGCACCTTCGGGGGGTCTAGCACAGATACGCAGTATTTT
TRBJ2-5 many - TRBV5-4 CASSLDFTTAGETQYF TGTGCCAGCAGCTTGGATTTCACAACGGCGGGAGAGACCCAGTACTTC
TRBJ1-2 - TRBD1 TRBV25-1 CASAGPGQGAYYGYTF TGTGCCAGCGCGGGACCGGGACAGGGGGCGTATTATGGCTACACCTTC
TRBJ2-7 - - TRBV9 CASSVAESLEQYF TGTGCCAGCAGCGTAGCAGAATCCCTCGAGCAGTACTTC
TRBJ2-3 many - TRBV30 CAWSVFKTDTQYF TGTGCCTGGAGTGTCTTCAAGACAGATACGCAGTATTTT
TRBJ2-7 few - TRBV20-1 CSARRGRRRQTGTGLAVPYEQYF TGCAGTGCAAGAAGAGGACGACGAAGACAGACAGGGACCGGGCTAGCGGTACCCTACGAGCAGTACTTC
TRBJ2-7 many - TRBV7-6 CASSLDGTTAYEQYF TGTGCCAGCAGCTTAGATGGGACGACAGCCTACGAGCAGTACTTC
TRBJ2-6 - - TRBV28 CASSLRGYVANVLTF TGTGCCAGCAGTTTACGGGGCTATGTGGCCAACGTCCTGACTTTC